The 17 T cell receptor beta chains below all came from one sample that was sequenced in a study of blood T cell repertoires in COVID-19. Profiled with immunoSEQ multiplex PCR; TCRdb holds only in-frame clones, not every one. Among 150,000 or so clones listed, around four fifths were seen once. The sequenced sample was PBMCs or T cells enriched from blood (not recorded which). These receptors all stem from a woman in her 50s who had recovered from COVID-19.

Only a few counts were recorded for this clone. The J gene is TRBJ1-1, the V gene TRBV9; a possible D gene is TRBD1 (5 bases). Trimming took 2 bases from V and 5 from J, leaving 13 bases between them. The germline V gene encodes CDR1 SGDLS and CDR2 YYNGEE. CDR3 length: 14 residues. CDR3 region: CASSVQPQGTEAFF. The CDR3 nucleotides read TGTGCCAGCAGCGTCCAGCCCCAGGGAACTGAAGCTTTCTTT.

The chain employs TRBV28 and TRBJ2-3; 9 bases align to TRBD2. Germline CDR1 MDHEN, CDR2 SYDVKM. The CDR3 consists of 14 residues. The V gene end was trimmed by 5 bases and the J gene end by 4 bases; junction bases not matched to a gene: 4. In DNA form, the CDR3 reads TGTGCCAGCAGTCCAGCGGGGGGCGCAGATACGCAGTATTTT. Its protein is CASSPAGGADTQYF.

The chain is built from TRBV27 and TRBJ1-2, with TRBD1 matching 8 bases. V shed 5 bases and J 0 bases; nucleotides not matched to a gene: 5. The CDR3 totals 15 residues. Per germline, CDR1 MNHEY and CDR2 SMNVEV (reference sequence). The CDR3 region is CASSRDRGANYGYTF. Here the CDR3 DNA reads TGTGCCAGCAGTAGAGACAGGGGCGCTAACTATGGCTACACCTTC.

The chain employs TRBV9 and TRBJ2-1; TRBD2 might be the D (6 bases). In germline, CDR1 is SGDLS, CDR2 YYNGEE. The CDR3 consists of 12 residues. The V gene lost 3 bases and the J gene lost 9 bases, with 10 bases spanning the gap. CDR3 protein: CASSALSGEQFF. CDR3 coding DNA: TGTGCCAGCAGCGCCCTTAGCGGTGAGCAGTTCTTC.

The rearrangement uses TRBV4-1 and TRBJ1-6, with D unclear. With 4 bases removed from V and 11 bases from J, the gap between germline ends came to 24 bases. The CDR3 extends over 17 amino acids. Per germline, CDR1 MGHRA and CDR2 YSYEKL. The CDR3 region is CASSPGSGILWAAPLHF. In DNA form, the CDR3 reads TGCGCCAGCAGCCCCGGGTCGGGGATACTTTGGGCGGCACCCCTCCACTTT.

The chain has TRBV6-1 and TRBJ1-5; 7 bases fit TRBD1. The V gene end was trimmed by 3 bases and the J gene end by 1 base; junction bases not matched to a gene: 3. Per the germline V gene, CDR1 is MNHNS and CDR2 is SASEGT. The CDR3 is made up of 15 amino acids. The CDR3 loop reads CASSEQGQSNQPQHF. The DNA for the CDR3 is TGTGCCAGCAGTGAGCAGGGACAGAGCAATCAGCCCCAGCATTTT.

V gene TRBV29-1 combines with J gene TRBJ2-1; 8 nucleotides line up with TRBD2. Germline CDR1 and CDR2: SQVTM and ANQGSEA. This CDR3 contains 14 residues. Trimming took 6 bases from V and 6 from J; bases not matched to a gene: 10. The CDR3 loop is CSVGGAGVSNEQFF. The CDR3 nucleotides are TGCAGCGTCGGGGGAGCGGGAGTATCCAATGAGCAGTTCTTC.

The J gene is TRBJ1-1, the V gene TRBV6-2 or TRBV6-3; 7 bases are a match to TRBD1. The germline gives CDR1 MNHEY, CDR2 SVGEGT. V lost 6 bases, J lost 6 bases, and 25 bases stayed unmatched. This CDR3 is built from 19 residues. The CDR3, as DNA: TGTGCCAGCAGCTCTACACTACGCACGACAGGGAGCCACTTCTCTGAAGCTTTCTTT. Translated: CASSSTLRTTGSHFSEAFF.

This chain links TRBV12-3 or TRBV12-4 with TRBJ1-2, with 7 bases matching TRBD1. The CDR3 runs to 13 residues. V gave up 7 bases and J gave up 6 bases; unmatched junction bases: 8. CDR3 protein: CASNDRAIDGYTF. DNA of the CDR3: TGTGCCAGCAATGACAGGGCGATTGATGGCTACACCTTC.

This rearrangement joins TRBV3-1 (or the pseudogene TRBV3-2) to TRBJ2-2; 7 bases agree with TRBD1. This CDR3 spans 19 amino acids. V shed 1 base, J shed 5 bases, and the junction held 16 bases outside the gene matches. Germline V gives CDR1 LGHDT, CDR2 YNNKEL (reference sequence). The CDR3 DNA reads TGTGCCAGCAGCCAAGCACCACCGGGACAGAGCCAAACAACCGGGGAGCTGTTTTTT. This encodes CASSQAPPGQSQTTGELFF.

This clone has only a few counts. The V gene is TRBV6-5, the J gene TRBJ2-7, with 7 bases identical to TRBD2. The J segment lost 5 bases and the V segment lost 6 bases, leaving 10 bases of the junction unmatched. CDR3 size: 14 residues. CDR1 is MNHEY, CDR2 SVGAGI, per germline. The CDR3 DNA sequence: TGTGCCAGCAGGTGGGGGGGGTTAAGAGACGAGCAGTACTTC. Translation: CASRWGGLRDEQYF.

The chain is built from TRBV28 and TRBJ1-2; TRBD1 matches at 9 bases. From germline, CDR1 is MDHEN and CDR2 SYDVKM. CDR3 length: 15 residues. With V trimmed by 6 bases and J by 4 bases, 9 bases remained unmatched. CDR3 bases: TGTGCCAGCAGATTACAGGGGGCGCGGGGCTATGGCTACACCTTC. It specifies CASRLQGARGYGYTF.

V and J are TRBV19 and TRBJ1-2; TRBD1 matches 7 bases. This CDR3 has 12 residues. V gave up 8 bases and J gave up 4 bases; unmatched junction bases: 4. Germline values: CDR1 LNHDA, CDR2 SQIVND (reference sequence). Here the CDR3 DNA reads TGTGCCAGTGCCGACAGGGTCTATGGCTACACCTTC. This encodes CASADRVYGYTF.

With respect to this clone: Other DNA sequences in this sample translate to the same CDR3. The chain combines TRBV11-2 with TRBJ2-1, with D possibly being TRBD2 (6 bases). CDR3 length equals 15 residues. V lost 0 bases and J 4 bases, leaving 10 bases between the germline ends. CDR1 SGHAT and CDR2 FQNNGV come from the germline V gene. The CDR3 DNA follows: TGTGCCAGCAGCTTAGAGGGGGGAGCATACAATGAGCAGTTCTTC. It codes for CASSLEGGAYNEQFF.

The chain combines TRBV28 with TRBJ1-5; no definite D call. Trimming shortened V by 6 bases and J by 4 bases, and 10 bases separated the two germline ends. The CDR3 spans 13 residues. Germline values: CDR1 MDHEN, CDR2 SYDVKM. The CDR3, as DNA: TGTGCCAGCAGCCTAATGAATAATCAGCCCCAGCATTTT. Translation: CASSLMNNQPQHF.

V and J are TRBV5-1 and TRBJ2-1; TRBD2 aligns across 12 bases. With 2 bases clipped from V and 8 bases from J, the junction kept 8 bases outside the gene matches. The CDR3 contains 16 residues. Germline CDR1 is SGHRS and CDR2 is YFSETQ. CDR3 in DNA: TGCGCCAGCAGCTTTCTAGCGGGAGGGATGGTTCATGAGCAGTTCTTC. It encodes CASSFLAGGMVHEQFF.

The chain couples TRBV7-6 to TRBJ2-3, with 7 nucleotides matching TRBD2. The CDR3 is made up of 14 amino acids. The germline V gene has CDR1 SGHVS and CDR2 FNYEAQ. Germline trimming cut 5 bases from V and 0 bases from J; bases unmatched to any gene: 2. CDR3 in DNA: TGTGCCAGCAGCCATAGCGGGAGCACAGATACGCAGTATTTT. Residues: CASSHSGSTDTQYF.